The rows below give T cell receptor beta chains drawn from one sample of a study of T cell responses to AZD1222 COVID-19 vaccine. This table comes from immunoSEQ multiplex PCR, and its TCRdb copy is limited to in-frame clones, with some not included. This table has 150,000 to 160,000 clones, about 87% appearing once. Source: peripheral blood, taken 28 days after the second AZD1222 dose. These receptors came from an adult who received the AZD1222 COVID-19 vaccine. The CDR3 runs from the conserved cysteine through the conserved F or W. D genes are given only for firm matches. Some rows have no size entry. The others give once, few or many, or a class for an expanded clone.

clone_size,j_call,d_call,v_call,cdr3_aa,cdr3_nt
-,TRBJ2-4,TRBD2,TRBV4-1,CASSLNTGTSNLLYF,TGCGCCAGCAGCCTTAATACCGGGACTAGTAATCTCCTTTACTTC
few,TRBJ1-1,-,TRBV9,CASSVGRTMNTEAFF,TGTGCCAGCAGCGTAGGCCGAACCATGAACACTGAAGCTTTCTTT
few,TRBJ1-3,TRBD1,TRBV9,CASSPRTGRSGNTIYF,TGTGCCAGCAGCCCCAGGACAGGGCGCTCTGGAAACACCATATATTTT
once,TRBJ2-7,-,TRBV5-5,CASSFLANSSYEQYF,TGTGCCAGCAGTTTCCTCGCTAATAGCTCCTACGAGCAGTACTTC
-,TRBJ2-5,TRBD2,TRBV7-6,CASSSQRLAGQETQYF,TGTGCCAGCAGCTCGCAAAGGCTAGCGGGACAAGAGACCCAGTACTTC
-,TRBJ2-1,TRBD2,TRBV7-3,CASSLKPAGGPIEQFF,TGTGCCAGCAGCCTGAAACCAGCGGGAGGGCCGATTGAGCAGTTCTTC
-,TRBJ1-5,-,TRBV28,CASSYQGNQPQHF,TGTGCCAGCAGTTACCAGGGGAATCAGCCCCAGCATTTT
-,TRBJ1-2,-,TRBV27,CASRRTATNYGYTF,TGTGCCAGCAGGAGGACGGCGACTAACTATGGCTACACCTTC
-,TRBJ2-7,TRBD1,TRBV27,CASSYLGTGTYEQYF,TGTGCCAGCAGCTACCTTGGGACAGGGACCTACGAGCAGTACTTC
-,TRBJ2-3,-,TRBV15,CATNSGTDTQYF,TGTGCCACCAATAGCGGCACAGATACGCAGTATTTT
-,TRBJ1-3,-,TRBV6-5,CASRPPRGSGNTIYF,TGTGCCAGCAGACCACCGCGGGGCTCTGGAAACACCATATATTTT
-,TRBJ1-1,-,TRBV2,CASRGLLRDTEAFF,TGTGCCAGTAGGGGCCTACTGAGGGACACTGAAGCTTTCTTT
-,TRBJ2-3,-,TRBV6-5,CASTAARDTQYF,TGTGCCAGCACGGCCGCGCGAGATACGCAGTATTTT
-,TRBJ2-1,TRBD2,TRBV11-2,CASSAAGAPYNEQFF,TGTGCCAGCAGCGCGGCGGGAGCCCCCTACAATGAGCAGTTCTTC
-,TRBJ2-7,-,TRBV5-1,CASSLPGDLYEQYF,TGCGCCAGCAGCTTGCCGGGAGACCTCTACGAGCAGTACTTC
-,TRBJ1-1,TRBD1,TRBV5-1,CASSLPGQGNTEAFF,TGCGCCAGCAGCTTACCGGGACAGGGCAACACTGAAGCTTTCTTT
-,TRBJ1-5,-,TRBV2,CASSEARGAQPQHF,TGTGCCAGCAGTGAAGCGCGGGGGGCTCAGCCCCAGCATTTT
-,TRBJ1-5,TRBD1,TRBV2,CATRDRARNQPQHF,TGTGCCACCCGGGACAGGGCCCGCAATCAGCCCCAGCATTTT
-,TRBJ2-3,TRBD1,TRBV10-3,CAISSGQGGDTQYF,TGTGCCATCAGCTCCGGACAGGGTGGAGATACGCAGTATTTT
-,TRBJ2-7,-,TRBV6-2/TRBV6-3,CASRSSSSEQYF,TGTGCCAGCCGTTCTAGTAGTTCCGAGCAGTACTTC
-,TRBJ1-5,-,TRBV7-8,CASSLARQSNQPQHF,TGTGCCAGCAGCTTAGCGAGGCAGAGCAATCAGCCCCAGCATTTT
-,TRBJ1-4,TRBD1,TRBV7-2,CASGTGEHYEKLFF,TGTGCCAGCGGGACAGGGGAACACTATGAAAAACTGTTTTTT
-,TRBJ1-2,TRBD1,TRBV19,CASTTGQGSYGYTF,TGTGCCAGTACGACGGGACAGGGCTCCTATGGCTACACCTTC
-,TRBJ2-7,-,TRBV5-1,CASSLATGTVTYEQYF,TGCGCCAGCAGCTTAGCCACTGGGACCGTCACCTACGAGCAGTACTTC
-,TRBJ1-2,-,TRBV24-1,CATSDPALTGRYTF,TGTGCCACCAGTGATCCCGCCTTGACAGGCCGCTACACCTTC
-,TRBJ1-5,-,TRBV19,CASSRGVDRNQPQHF,TGTGCCAGTAGTAGGGGGGTTGATCGCAATCAGCCCCAGCATTTT
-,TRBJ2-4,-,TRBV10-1,CASSKTRRGAKNIQYF,TGCGCCAGCAGTAAAACTAGGAGGGGTGCCAAAAACATTCAGTACTTC
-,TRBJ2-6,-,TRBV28,CASSLSGGANVLTF,TGTGCCAGCAGTTTATCGGGGGGGGCCAACGTCCTGACTTTC
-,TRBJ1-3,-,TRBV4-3,CASSQEARPWDTIYF,TGCGCCAGCAGCCAAGAGGCGCGCCCGTGGGACACCATATATTTT
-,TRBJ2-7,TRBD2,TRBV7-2,CASSPATSGKMQYF,TGTGCCAGCAGCCCTGCGACTAGCGGGAAGATGCAGTACTTC
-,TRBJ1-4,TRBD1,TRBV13,CASSFRQGDEKLFF,TGTGCCAGCAGCTTTCGACAGGGGGATGAAAAACTGTTTTTT
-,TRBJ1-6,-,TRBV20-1,CSASEGSSYNSPLHF,TGCAGTGCTAGTGAGGGCAGCTCCTATAATTCACCCCTCCACTTT
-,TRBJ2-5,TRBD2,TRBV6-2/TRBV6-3,CASNPSGPQETQYF,TGTGCCAGCAACCCTAGCGGGCCCCAAGAGACCCAGTACTTC
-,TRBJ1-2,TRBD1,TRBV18,CASSPDREYGYTF,TGTGCCAGCTCACCCGACAGGGAATATGGCTACACCTTC
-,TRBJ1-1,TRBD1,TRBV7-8,CASSLDREAFF,TGTGCCAGCAGCCTGGACAGGGAAGCTTTCTTT
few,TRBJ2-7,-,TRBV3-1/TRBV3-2,CASNPWADNYEQYF,TGTGCCAGCAACCCGTGGGCAGATAACTACGAGCAGTACTTC
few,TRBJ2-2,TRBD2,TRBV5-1,CASVMLAGDTGELFF,TGCGCCAGTGTAATGCTAGCGGGAGACACCGGGGAGCTGTTTTTT
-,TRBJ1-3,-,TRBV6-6,CASSLEGTIYF,TGTGCCAGCAGCCTCGAGGGCACCATATATTTT
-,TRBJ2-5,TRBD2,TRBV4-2,CASSQEAGVRETQYF,TGTGCCAGCAGCCAAGAAGCGGGAGTACGGGAGACCCAGTACTTC
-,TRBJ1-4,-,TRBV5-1,CASSPEGEKLFF,TGCGCCAGCAGCCCAGAAGGAGAAAAACTGTTTTTT
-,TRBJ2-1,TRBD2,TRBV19,CASSLIRTSGNAEQFF,TGTGCCAGTAGTCTCATCAGGACTAGCGGGAATGCTGAGCAGTTCTTC
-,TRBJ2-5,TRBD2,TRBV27,CASSLTGGQETQYF,TGTGCCAGCAGTTTAACGGGAGGGCAGGAGACCCAGTACTTC
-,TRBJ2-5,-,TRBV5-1,CASSLVGGQETQYF,TGCGCCAGCAGCTTGGTAGGGGGCCAAGAGACCCAGTACTTC
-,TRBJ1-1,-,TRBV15,CATSRGLGWGDTEAFF,TGTGCCACCAGCAGAGGCCTCGGATGGGGAGACACTGAAGCTTTCTTT
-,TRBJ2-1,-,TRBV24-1,CATSLGTTSSYNEQFF,TGTGCCACCAGTCTCGGGACAACTTCCTCCTACAATGAGCAGTTCTTC
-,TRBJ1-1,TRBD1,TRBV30,CAWTPSRSDRVNTEAFF,TGTGCCTGGACCCCCTCCCGTTCCGACAGGGTGAACACTGAAGCTTTCTTT
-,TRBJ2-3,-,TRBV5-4,CASSYQVEGPDTQYF,TGTGCCAGCAGCTACCAGGTGGAGGGGCCAGATACGCAGTATTTT
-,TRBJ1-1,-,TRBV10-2,CASSEVGPQAFF,TGCGCCAGCAGTGAGGTTGGGCCACAAGCTTTCTTT
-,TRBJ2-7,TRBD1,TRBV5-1,CASSFTSTGGFSEQYF,TGCGCCAGCAGCTTTACTTCGACAGGGGGTTTCTCCGAGCAGTACTTC
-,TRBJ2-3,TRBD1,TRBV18,CASSTGGQGTDTQYF,TGTGCCAGCTCGACAGGAGGACAGGGAACAGATACGCAGTATTTT
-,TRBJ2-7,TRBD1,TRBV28,CASSLDRVVYEQYF,TGTGCCAGCAGTCTGGACAGGGTTGTGTACGAGCAGTACTTC
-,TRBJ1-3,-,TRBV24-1,CATSDPSLNTIYF,TGTGCCACCAGTGACCCCTCGTTAAACACCATATATTTT
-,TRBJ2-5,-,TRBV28,CASCLGWEETQYF,TGTGCCAGCTGCCTCGGGTGGGAAGAGACCCAGTACTTC
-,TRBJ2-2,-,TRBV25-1,CASRYSGGVGELFF,TGTGCCAGCAGATACTCAGGGGGGGTCGGGGAGCTGTTTTTT
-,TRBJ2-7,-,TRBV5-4,CASSNYRAGEQYF,TGTGCCAGCAGCAACTACAGGGCGGGAGAGCAGTACTTC